Below are 14 T cell receptor beta chains sequenced from a single sample in a study of blood T cell repertoires in COVID-19. The method was immunoSEQ multiplex PCR; TCRdb's version includes in-frame clones alone and lacks a portion of them. The sample comprises some 73,000 clones, 70% to 85% of which are singletons, and around 4.1% rests with the top ten. The sample taken for sequencing was peripheral blood. All receptors derive from an older woman with acute or convalescent COVID-19.

CDR3 nucleotide sequence: TGTGCCAGCAGTTTTGCGTCGAGTAATGAAAAACTGTTTTTT. Residues: CASSFASSNEKLFF. The J gene is TRBJ1-4, the V gene TRBV27; unclear D gene. CDR1 and CDR2 from the germline V gene are MNHEY and SMNVEV (reference sequence). The CDR3 has 14 amino acids. Deletions cut 3 bases from V and 4 bases from J, with 9 bases between. Filled out from reference TRBV27 and TRBJ1-4, the complete variable domain reads EAQVTQNPRYLITVTGKKLTVTCSQNMNHEYMSWYRQDPGLGLRQIYYSMNVEVTDKGDVPEGYKVSRKEKRNFPLILESPSPNQTSLYFCASSFASSNEKLFFGSGTQLSVL.

Remarks on this clone: Other DNA sequences of this sample code for an identical CDR3. The J gene is TRBJ2-7, the V gene TRBV6-1; D is possibly TRBD2 (6 bases). CDR1 is MNHNS and CDR2 is SASEGT in the germline V gene. The V gene lost 3 bases and the J gene lost 2 bases, with 8 bases spanning the gap. The CDR3 covers 13 residues. The CDR3 sequence: CASSERGPYEQYF. The CDR3 nucleotides are TGTGCCAGCAGTGAGCGGGGACCCTACGAGCAGTACTTC.

This chain joins TRBV5-1 and TRBJ1-1; 9 bases match TRBD1. Germline V gene lookup returns CDR1 SGHRS and CDR2 YFSETQ. The CDR3 consists of 13 residues. Trimming at V came to 4 bases and at J to 4 bases, leaving 2 bases not matched to a gene. The DNA for the CDR3 is TGCGCCAGCAGCCGGACAGGGGCCACTGAAGCTTTCTTT. Amino acids: CASSRTGATEAFF.

The chain couples TRBV4-1 to TRBJ1-1, with 7 bases lining up with TRBD1. This CDR3 is 15 amino acids long. CDR1 and CDR2 from the germline V gene are MGHRA and YSYEKL. Trimming cost V 3 bases and J 6 bases; bases outside gene matches: 10. The CDR3 is CASSQRDSGGSEAFF. CDR3 bases: TGCGCCAGCAGCCAGAGGGACAGCGGGGGGTCTGAAGCTTTCTTT.

The rearrangement joins TRBV5-4 to TRBJ2-7; 10 bases map to TRBD2. The V gene's germline CDR1 is SGHNT and CDR2 YYREEE (reference sequence). This CDR3 comprises 15 residues. V lost 4 bases, J lost 4 bases, and 8 bases stayed unmatched. CDR3 DNA: TGTGCCAGCAGCAACCCCGGGACTAGCGCTTACGAGCAGTACTTC. Amino acids: CASSNPGTSAYEQYF.

The CDR3 DNA reads TGTGCCAGCAGCGCCACTCTGGAGCCCCAGCATTTT. This encodes CASSATLEPQHF. The chain is built from TRBV27 and TRBJ1-5; unclear D gene. The CDR3 spans 12 residues. CDR1 and CDR2 from the germline V gene are MNHEY and SMNVEV (reference sequence). V was trimmed by 6 bases and J by 8 bases, leaving 11 bases between them.

This rearrangement joins TRBV4-2 to TRBJ2-3; 14 bases agree with TRBD2. Germline V gene lookup returns CDR1 LGHNA and CDR2 YNFKEQ. CDR3 length: 17 amino acids. V lost 2 bases and J lost 4; bases outside the gene matches: 5. Here the CDR3 DNA reads TGTGCCAGCAGCCAAAAAGGACTAGCGGGGGGTTCAGATACGCAGTATTTT. It yields the protein CASSQKGLAGGSDTQYF.

This clone has just one count. The chain joins TRBV21-1 to TRBJ2-7; the listed D gene, TRBD2, was not tested against the DNA. TRBV21-1 is an annotated pseudogene. The CDR3 totals 15 residues. The DNA of the CDR3 is TGTGCCAGCAGCAAAGGGGTGGAAAACGGGATGGAGCAGTACTTC. Translation gives CASSKGVENGMEQYF.

V is TRBV2 and J is TRBJ1-2; 7 bases match TRBD1. V lost 6 bases and J lost 4; bases outside the gene matches: 8. Germline V lookup: CDR1 SNHLY, CDR2 FYNNEI. This CDR3 is 14 amino acids long. In nucleotides, the CDR3 is TGTGCCAGCAGGGGGACAGAGCTTCCCTATGGCTACACCTTC. This sequence encodes CASRGTELPYGYTF.

The chain uses TRBV6-5 and TRBJ1-6; D remains ambiguous. The CDR3 is 12 residues long. Germline assignment: CDR1 MNHEY and CDR2 SVGAGI. V was trimmed by 0 bases and J by 12 bases, leaving 6 bases between them. The CDR3 here is CASSYSRQPLHF. Written as DNA, the CDR3 is TGTGCCAGCAGTTACTCGAGGCAACCCCTCCACTTT.

The chain recombines TRBV11-3 with TRBJ2-1; maybe TRBD1 (6 bases). The CDR3 length is 15 residues. V was pared by 6 bases and J by 7 bases, with 19 bases between. Germline assignment: CDR1 SGHNT and CDR2 YENEEA. The CDR3 DNA sequence: TGTGCCAGCAGTCGAACAGGGTCTCGGGGTAATGAGCAGTTCTTC. The encoded protein is CASSRTGSRGNEQFF.

In this sample, this clone turned up once. The chain uses TRBV6-5 and TRBJ1-1; no clear D. Germline CDR1 MNHEY, CDR2 SVGAGI. The CDR3 extends over 15 amino acids. Trimming removed 5 bases at V and 1 base at J, with 14 bases between. CDR3 in DNA: TGTGCCAGCAGTCTCCACATGACTCAGAACACTGAAGCTTTCTTT. Residues: CASSLHMTQNTEAFF.

Written as DNA, the CDR3 is TGCAGCGTTGAAGAGGGCTCTAGCACAGATACGCAGTATTTT. It encodes CSVEEGSSTDTQYF. V gene TRBV29-1 combines with J gene TRBJ2-3, with unresolved D. Per the germline V gene, CDR1 is SQVTM and CDR2 is ANQGSEA. V was clipped by 0 bases and J by 0 bases, with 7 bases between them. The CDR3 is 14 amino acids.

The chain couples TRBV3-1 (or the pseudogene TRBV3-2) to TRBJ1-1; D ambiguous. Germline V gene sequence: CDR1 LGHDT, CDR2 YNNKEL (reference sequence). This CDR3 region has 12 residues. V was clipped by 0 bases and J by 12 bases, with 11 bases between them. The CDR3 reads CASSQDPIPPFF. CDR3 in DNA: TGTGCCAGCAGCCAAGATCCTATCCCCCCTTTCTTT.